The TCR beta chain under discussion was sequenced for a study of blood T cell repertoires in COVID-19. Study information: Sources were T cells, B-cell-depleted T cells, or PBMCs; the material itself was cDNA or gDNA.

In the source study's methods: Reference gene primer amplification gave estimated nucleated cell counts. Method: immunoSEQ multiplex PCR; TCRdb's copy keeps in-frame clones and lacks some. V and J calls and clone size are those listed in that table; D and trimming were worked out from the DNA. The sample has roughly 180,000 clones; over 75% are singletons. The CDR3 sequence is 15 residues long. Trimming left V 1 base short and J 0 bases short, with 9 bases between. Germline loops: CDR1 MGHDK, CDR2 SYGVNS. Participant-given clinical history determined each cohort assignment. Sequencing used PBMCs or T cells enriched from blood (not recorded which). The TCR originated in a woman in her forties with acute COVID-19. The chain has TRBV25-1 and TRBJ1-1, with D uncertain. The CDR3 protein is CASSELKELNTEAFF. Written as DNA, the CDR3 is TGTGCCAGCAGTGAATTGAAGGAGTTGAACACTGAAGCTTTCTTT. The full variable domain, with the rest looked up from reference TRBV25-1 and TRBJ1-1, is EADIYQTPRYLVIGTGKKITLECSQTMGHDKMYWYQQDPGMELHLIHYSYGVNSTEKGDLSSESTVSRIRTEHFPLTLESARPSHTSQYLCASSELKELNTEAFFGQGTRLTVV.